This T cell receptor beta chain was recovered during a study of shared clonotypes between healthy human individuals. Study summary: Donor ages ranged 18 to 49 years: a couple of women, a few men. The plates for each donor numbered three CD4 naive, three CD4 memory, two CD8 naive and one CD8 memory.

Findings and limits, study-wide: Donor scarcity curtailed the genetic and exposure-history diversity represented herein.

On this clone: The antigen is not known.

When replicate PCRs were run on sorted subsets, they used 200 to 250 ng DNA, tens of thousands of T cell genomes. The method was immunoSEQ multiplex PCR; TCRdb's version includes in-frame clones alone and lacks a portion of them. Here the sample spans about 2 million clones, about 95% being singletons. CD45RO-negative cells were positively selected for CCR7, leaving out terminally differentiated effector memory CD45RA+ cells. The sample comprised naive CD8+ T cells sorted from blood. This receptor was identified in a man between 18 and 35 years old in good health.

The CDR3 here is CASSFGGLLTGELFF. The DNA for the CDR3 is TGTGCCAGCAGCTTTGGGGGGCTATTGACCGGGGAGCTGTTTTTT. This chain joins TRBV7-9 and TRBJ2-2; TRBD1 or TRBD2 may be the D gene (6 bases each). The length of the CDR3 is 15 residues. V was clipped by 3 bases and J by 5 bases, with 13 bases between them. Per the germline V gene, CDR1 is SEHNR and CDR2 is FQNEAQ (reference sequence).